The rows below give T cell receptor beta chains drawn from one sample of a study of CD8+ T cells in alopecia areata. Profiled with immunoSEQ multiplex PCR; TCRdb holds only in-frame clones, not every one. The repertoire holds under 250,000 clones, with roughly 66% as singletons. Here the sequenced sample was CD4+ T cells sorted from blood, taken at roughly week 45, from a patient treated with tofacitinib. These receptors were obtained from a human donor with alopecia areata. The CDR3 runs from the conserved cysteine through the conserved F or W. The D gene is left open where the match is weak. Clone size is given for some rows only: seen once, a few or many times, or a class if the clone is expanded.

CDR3nt: TGTGCCTGGAGAGTCCGGGACAGGGGATACAATGAGCAGTTCTTC; CDR3aa: CAWRVRDRGYNEQFF; v_gene: TRBV30; abundance: -; j_gene: TRBJ2-1; d_gene: TRBD1
CDR3nt: TGTGCCAGCAGGGACAGGCCCACCCTGAACACTGAAGCTTTCTTT; CDR3aa: CASRDRPTLNTEAFF; v_gene: TRBV19; abundance: -; j_gene: TRBJ1-1; d_gene: TRBD1
CDR3nt: TGCAGCGTTGACGGGGGTAACCAAGAGACCCAGTACTTC; CDR3aa: CSVDGGNQETQYF; v_gene: TRBV29-1; abundance: -; j_gene: TRBJ2-5; d_gene: -
CDR3nt: TGTGCCAGCAACAACCAGGGATTAGCAGATACGCAGTATTTT; CDR3aa: CASNNQGLADTQYF; v_gene: TRBV11-2; abundance: -; j_gene: TRBJ2-3; d_gene: -
CDR3nt: TGCGCCAGCAGTCAGTGGGACAGGAGACGCACAGATACGCAGTATTTT; CDR3aa: CASSQWDRRRTDTQYF; v_gene: TRBV23-1; abundance: few; j_gene: TRBJ2-3; d_gene: TRBD1
CDR3nt: TGCGCCAGCAGCTTGGGACAAAAGATCGGCTACACCTTC; CDR3aa: CASSLGQKIGYTF; v_gene: TRBV5-1; abundance: once; j_gene: TRBJ1-2; d_gene: -
CDR3nt: TGTGCCAGCAGCCCACAGGGGGGCCGATTTCTTCTCGACAACACTGAAGCTTTCTTT; CDR3aa: CASSPQGGRFLLDNTEAFF; v_gene: TRBV7-3; abundance: few; j_gene: TRBJ1-1; d_gene: TRBD1
CDR3nt: TGCAGCGTTGAAGTCGGGGGGACTAGCGTGGAGACCCAGTACTTC; CDR3aa: CSVEVGGTSVETQYF; v_gene: TRBV29-1; abundance: -; j_gene: TRBJ2-5; d_gene: TRBD2
CDR3nt: TGTGCTAGTGGTTACAGGGGGAAAACTGAAGCTTTCTTT; CDR3aa: CASGYRGKTEAFF; v_gene: TRBV12-5; abundance: -; j_gene: TRBJ1-1; d_gene: TRBD1
CDR3nt: TGTGCCAGCAGCATCCCGAAGGAGACCCAGTACTTC; CDR3aa: CASSIPKETQYF; v_gene: TRBV7-2; abundance: -; j_gene: TRBJ2-5; d_gene: -
CDR3nt: TGCAGCGCCACCCGGGACGCCTTTGAAGCTTTCTTT; CDR3aa: CSATRDAFEAFF; v_gene: TRBV29-1; abundance: few; j_gene: TRBJ1-1; d_gene: -
CDR3nt: TGTGCCAGCAGCTCGGTCCTACTCCCAAACTATGGCTACACCTTC; CDR3aa: CASSSVLLPNYGYTF; v_gene: TRBV5-6; abundance: -; j_gene: TRBJ1-2; d_gene: -
CDR3nt: TGCAGCGTTATAGCCACGACAAGTAACTATGGCTACACCTTC; CDR3aa: CSVIATTSNYGYTF; v_gene: TRBV29-1; abundance: once; j_gene: TRBJ1-2; d_gene: -
CDR3nt: TGCAGCGTTGAAGGGGGCAGTGGGGAAAAACTGTTTTTT; CDR3aa: CSVEGGSGEKLFF; v_gene: TRBV29-1; abundance: -; j_gene: TRBJ1-4; d_gene: -
CDR3nt: TGTGCCAGCAGTGGGGACAGGGTAGAGTACTTC; CDR3aa: CASSGDRVEYF; v_gene: TRBV25-1; abundance: few; j_gene: TRBJ2-7; d_gene: TRBD1
CDR3nt: TGTGCCATCCGCAATCACAGGGACGACACTGAAGCTTTCTTT; CDR3aa: CAIRNHRDDTEAFF; v_gene: TRBV10-3; abundance: many; j_gene: TRBJ1-1; d_gene: -
CDR3nt: TGTGCCTGGAGTCCCTTTCATAAGACTGGAAACACCATATATTTT; CDR3aa: CAWSPFHKTGNTIYF; v_gene: TRBV30; abundance: -; j_gene: TRBJ1-3; d_gene: -
CDR3nt: TGTGCCAGCAGTGGAGAGGGGGCTAGAGTCATTCAGTACTTC; CDR3aa: CASSGEGARVIQYF; v_gene: TRBV25-1; abundance: few; j_gene: TRBJ2-4; d_gene: TRBD1
CDR3nt: TGCAGCGTTAGGGAGAACACTGAAGCTTTCTTT; CDR3aa: CSVRENTEAFF; v_gene: TRBV29-1; abundance: -; j_gene: TRBJ1-1; d_gene: -
CDR3nt: TGTGCCAGCAGCCCCCCGGGGGGAGTAGCCAAAAACATTCAGTACTTC; CDR3aa: CASSPPGGVAKNIQYF; v_gene: TRBV11-2; abundance: few; j_gene: TRBJ2-4; d_gene: TRBD2
CDR3nt: TGTGCCACCAGCAGTAGGGTCGGGAACCAAGAGACCCAGTACTTC; CDR3aa: CATSSRVGNQETQYF; v_gene: TRBV15; abundance: once; j_gene: TRBJ2-5; d_gene: -
CDR3nt: TGCAGCGTTAGTGGCAGAACGAACACTGAAGCTTTCTTT; CDR3aa: CSVSGRTNTEAFF; v_gene: TRBV29-1; abundance: -; j_gene: TRBJ1-1; d_gene: -
CDR3nt: TGTGCCAGCTCACCACAGGATCCGAACACCGGGGAGCTGTTTTTT; CDR3aa: CASSPQDPNTGELFF; v_gene: TRBV18; abundance: -; j_gene: TRBJ2-2; d_gene: -
CDR3nt: TGTGCCAGCAGCTTAAACGAGGGCCGCTTGTATGGCTACACCTTC; CDR3aa: CASSLNEGRLYGYTF; v_gene: TRBV7-2; abundance: -; j_gene: TRBJ1-2; d_gene: -
CDR3nt: TGTGCCAGCAGCAACACGGCCCCCACAGATACGCAGTATTTT; CDR3aa: CASSNTAPTDTQYF; v_gene: TRBV28; abundance: once; j_gene: TRBJ2-3; d_gene: -